These T cell receptor beta chains were read from a single sample in a study of cytomegalovirus exposure and HLA in healthy donors. This table comes from immunoSEQ multiplex PCR, and its TCRdb copy is limited to in-frame clones, with some not included. In the table there are just over 150,000 clones, around 76% of which are singletons. Sequenced material: PBMCs. Receptors were obtained from a man aged 35 to 55 in good health and CMV-seropositive. The CDR3 runs from the conserved cysteine through the conserved F or W. A D gene is named only where the DNA matches it firmly. Not all rows give a size; the values are once, few, many and, for expanded clones, a class.

V: TRBV9
D: TRBD1
size: .
J: TRBJ1-3
CDR3: CASSGRQGETGNTIYF
DNA: TGTGCCAGCAGCGGTCGACAGGGGGAAACTGGAAACACCATATATTTT

V: TRBV18
D: .
size: few
J: TRBJ1-4
CDR3: CASSLDGGEKLFF
DNA: TGTGCCAGCTCCCTGGACGGGGGGGAAAAACTGTTTTTT

V: TRBV29-1
D: .
size: .
J: TRBJ2-7
CDR3: CSVADSRYEQYF
DNA: TGCAGCGTCGCCGACAGCCGCTACGAGCAGTACTTC

V: TRBV18
D: .
size: .
J: TRBJ1-2
CDR3: CASSPEDSQRGYTF
DNA: TGTGCCAGCTCACCCGAGGACAGCCAAAGGGGCTACACCTTC

V: TRBV6-4
D: .
size: .
J: TRBJ1-1
CDR3: CASSAAGFWAVNTEAFF
DNA: TGTGCCAGCAGTGCGGCGGGTTTTTGGGCCGTGAACACTGAAGCTTTCTTT

V: TRBV14
D: .
size: once
J: TRBJ2-7
CDR3: CASSSQGGYEQYF
DNA: TGTGCCAGCAGCTCCCAAGGGGGATACGAGCAGTACTTC

V: TRBV10-3
D: .
size: few
J: TRBJ1-3
CDR3: CAIKGQLAGGNTIYF
DNA: TGTGCCATCAAAGGCCAGCTCGCGGGAGGAAACACCATATATTTT

V: TRBV7-3
D: .
size: .
J: TRBJ2-1
CDR3: CASSFGRVAYNEQFF
DNA: TGTGCCAGCAGCTTCGGGCGGGTCGCCTACAATGAGCAGTTCTTC

V: TRBV6-1
D: TRBD1
size: few
J: TRBJ2-6
CDR3: CASSEVGTGGTGANVLTF
DNA: TGTGCCAGCAGTGAAGTCGGGACAGGGGGGACTGGGGCCAACGTCCTGACTTTC

V: TRBV6-5
D: .
size: .
J: TRBJ1-1
CDR3: CASSYSGRRAFF
DNA: TGTGCCAGCAGTTACTCGGGGAGGAGAGCTTTCTTT

V: TRBV6-6
D: .
size: .
J: TRBJ1-1
CDR3: CASSPRGGINTEAFF
DNA: TGTGCCAGCAGCCCCCGGGGGGGGATAAACACTGAAGCTTTCTTT

V: TRBV2
D: TRBD1
size: .
J: TRBJ2-5
CDR3: CASSQERDRGQETQYF
DNA: TGTGCCAGCAGCCAAGAAAGGGACAGGGGACAAGAGACCCAGTACTTC

V: TRBV2
D: TRBD1
size: .
J: TRBJ1-1
CDR3: CASSAGGAVLAFF
DNA: TGTGCCAGCAGCGCAGGGGGCGCGGTTTTGGCTTTCTTT

V: TRBV5-1
D: .
size: .
J: TRBJ2-7
CDR3: CASKAGSYEQYF
DNA: TGCGCCAGCAAGGCAGGATCCTACGAGCAGTACTTC

V: TRBV9
D: TRBD2
size: .
J: TRBJ2-1
CDR3: CASSESPGGGAMGEQFF
DNA: TGTGCCAGCAGCGAGTCCCCGGGCGGGGGGGCCATGGGTGAGCAGTTCTTC

V: TRBV9
D: TRBD1
size: .
J: TRBJ2-1
CDR3: CASSDQTGINEQFF
DNA: TGTGCCAGCAGCGACCAGACAGGGATAAATGAGCAGTTCTTC

V: TRBV4-2
D: .
size: .
J: TRBJ1-4
CDR3: CASSQPGGNNQKLFF
DNA: TGTGCCAGCAGCCAACCGGGGGGGAACAATCAAAAACTGTTTTTT

V: TRBV5-5
D: TRBD1
size: few
J: TRBJ2-5
CDR3: CASSPGQGAGETQYF
DNA: TGTGCCAGCAGCCCCGGGCAGGGGGCTGGAGAGACCCAGTACTTC

V: TRBV2
D: .
size: .
J: TRBJ1-6
CDR3: CASSPNNSPLHF
DNA: TGTGCCAGCAGTCCTAATAATTCACCCCTCCACTTT

V: TRBV5-1
D: TRBD1
size: .
J: TRBJ2-7
CDR3: CASSYRQGTDYEQYF
DNA: TGCGCCAGCAGCTACAGACAGGGGACGGACTACGAGCAGTACTTC

V: TRBV12-5
D: .
size: .
J: TRBJ1-5
CDR3: CASGLPEGGPQHF
DNA: TGTGCTAGTGGTTTGCCTGAGGGTGGACCCCAGCATTTT

V: TRBV4-2
D: TRBD2
size: once
J: TRBJ2-2
CDR3: CASSPGGAGANTGELFF
DNA: TGTGCCAGCAGCCCCGGAGGAGCGGGGGCGAACACCGGGGAGCTGTTTTTT

V: TRBV5-4
D: TRBD2
size: few
J: TRBJ2-1
CDR3: CASSLGGGADEQFF
DNA: TGTGCCAGCAGCTTGGGCGGGGGGGCTGATGAGCAGTTCTTC

V: TRBV18
D: .
size: .
J: TRBJ2-7
CDR3: CASSPGRTYEQYF
DNA: TGTGCCAGCTCACCGGGGCGAACCTACGAGCAGTACTTC

V: TRBV6-5
D: .
size: .
J: TRBJ2-1
CDR3: CASSYGGALNEQFF
DNA: TGTGCCAGCAGTTACGGGGGCGCCCTAAATGAGCAGTTCTTC